This passage covers 28 T cell receptor beta chains from one sample sequenced in a study of blood T cell repertoires in COVID-19 (dated by TCRdb to about 2020). Library construction relied on the immunoSEQ multiplex PCR assay. TCRdb limited this immuneACCESS table to in-frame rearrangements with V and J called. A share of clones is missing; checked studies link under half to unresolved V genes, and the rest is unexplained. Across this sample there are about 220,000 clones, with just under 85% seen only once. About 1.3% of the sample lies in the top ten. Sequenced material: PBMCs or T cells enriched from blood (not recorded which). The receptors derive from a woman aged 40 to 50 with acute COVID-19.

This clone was counted a single time. The J gene is TRBJ2-1, the V gene TRBV5-8; 7 nucleotides agree with TRBD2. V gave up 4 bases and J gave up 5 bases; unmatched junction bases: 9. The CDR3 covers 15 residues. The germline V gene has CDR1 SGHTS and CDR2 YDEGEE. CDR3 sequence: CASSNSGVFDNEQFF. CDR3 in DNA: TGTGCCAGCAGCAACAGCGGGGTCTTTGACAATGAGCAGTTCTTC.

CDR3 residues: CASKVTGAMNTEAFF. CDR3 DNA: TGCGCCAGCAAAGTGACAGGGGCGATGAACACTGAAGCTTTCTTT. This chain joins TRBV5-1 and TRBJ1-1, with 8 bases fitting TRBD1. CDR3 length equals 15 residues. Germline V gives CDR1 SGHRS, CDR2 YFSETQ. With 6 bases clipped from V and 0 bases from J, the junction kept 7 bases outside the gene matches.

The gene calls are TRBV6-5 and TRBJ2-7; no definite D call. The V end lost 6 bases, the J end lost 2 bases, and 17 bases lay between the germline ends. Germline V gene sequence: CDR1 MNHEY, CDR2 SVGAGI. The CDR3 totals 15 residues. The DNA of the CDR3 is TGTGCCAGCAGAGATCGGAGAACGGCCACCTACGAGCAGTACTTC. It yields the protein CASRDRRTATYEQYF.

The chain joins TRBV27 to TRBJ2-1; 13 positions agree with TRBD2. Germline-derived CDR1 and CDR2 are MNHEY and SMNVEV (reference sequence). With 3 bases clipped from V and 9 bases from J, the junction kept 5 bases outside the gene matches. This CDR3 is built from 15 residues. The CDR3 region is CASSFRLAGGIEQFF. The CDR3 coding sequence is TGTGCCAGCAGTTTCCGACTAGCGGGAGGTATTGAGCAGTTCTTC.

This chain's CDR3 is CASSQARQDNSPLHF. CDR3 DNA: TGTGCCAGCAGCCAAGCAAGGCAGGATAATTCACCCCTCCACTTT. V gene TRBV3-1 (or the pseudogene TRBV3-2) combines with J gene TRBJ1-6; no reliable D call. Germline lookup yields CDR1 LGHDT and CDR2 YNNKEL (reference sequence). The CDR3 spans 15 residues. Deletions cut 1 base from V and 5 bases from J, with 9 bases between.

This chain connects TRBV30 to TRBJ1-4, with 7 bases identical to TRBD1. CDR1 is GTSNPN and CDR2 is SVGIG in the germline V gene (reference sequence). V lost 4 bases and J lost 6; bases outside the gene matches: 5. This CDR3 has 13 amino acids. CDR3 sequence: CAWTTGVDEKLFF. Here the CDR3 DNA reads TGTGCCTGGACAACAGGGGTCGATGAAAAACTGTTTTTT.

V gene TRBV7-2 combines with J gene TRBJ1-1; a weak D match, TRBD1 (5 bases). Per the germline V gene, CDR1 is SGHTA and CDR2 is FQGNSA. There are 18 residues in the CDR3. V was pared by 1 base and J by 1 base, with 19 bases between. The CDR3 sequence is CASSLGSADGAANTEAFF. CDR3 sequence (DNA): TGTGCCAGCAGCTTAGGGTCTGCAGATGGGGCAGCGAACACTGAAGCTTTCTTT.

The chain is built from TRBV30 and TRBJ1-5; 8 bases fit TRBD1. Looked up from germline, CDR1 is GTSNPN and CDR2 is SVGIG (reference sequence). V lost 2 bases, J lost 0 bases, and 3 bases stayed unmatched. CDR3 length: 15 amino acids. CDR3 DNA: TGTGCCTGGAGTCCCCAGGGGGCTAGCAATCAGCCCCAGCATTTT. It is translated as CAWSPQGASNQPQHF. The entire variable domain, with the rest obtained from reference TRBV30 and TRBJ1-5, is as follows: SQTIHQWPATLVQPVGSPLSLECTVEGTSNPNLYWYRQAAGRGLQLLFYSVGIGQISSEVPQNLSASRPQDRQFILSSKKLLLSDSGFYLCAWSPQGASNQPQHFGDGTRLSIL.

The chain employs TRBV18 and TRBJ2-7; TRBD2 matches at 12 bases. CDR3 length equals 15 residues. V lost 6 bases and J lost 1; bases outside the gene matches: 4. Germline V gene lookup returns CDR1 KGHSH and CDR2 LQKENI. The CDR3 DNA sequence: TGTGCCAGCTCGCCCGGACTAGCGGGATCCTACGAGCAGTACTTC. This sequence encodes CASSPGLAGSYEQYF.

V and J are TRBV7-2 and TRBJ1-2; TRBD1 aligns across 8 bases. The CDR3 extends over 16 amino acids. V gave up 6 bases and J gave up 4 bases; unmatched junction bases: 13. Germline V gene sequence: CDR1 SGHTA, CDR2 FQGNSA. The CDR3 spells CASRDRVRSEGYGYTF. CDR3 DNA sequence: TGTGCCAGCAGGGACAGGGTTCGATCGGAAGGCTATGGCTACACCTTC.

The rearrangement joins TRBV5-1 to TRBJ1-1, with 8 bases aligning to TRBD1. The J segment lost 4 bases and the V segment lost 1 base, leaving 6 bases of the junction unmatched. The germline V gene encodes CDR1 SGHRS and CDR2 YFSETQ. This CDR3 is built from 15 residues. CDR3 DNA: TGCGCCAGCAGCTTGCGAGACAGGGGTCTCACTGAAGCTTTCTTT. Protein: CASSLRDRGLTEAFF.

V gene TRBV7-7 combines with J gene TRBJ2-3; 9 nucleotides line up with TRBD1. Germline values: CDR1 SSHAT, CDR2 FNYEAQ (reference sequence). V lost 5 bases to trimming and J lost 3 bases; unmatched junction nucleotides: 6. The CDR3 extends over 15 amino acids. CDR3 region: CASSPGQGRTDTQYF. The CDR3 DNA is TGTGCCAGCAGCCCAGGACAGGGGAGGACAGATACGCAGTATTTT.

The chain employs TRBV5-1 and TRBJ1-1; no firm D call. V lost 4 bases to trimming and J lost 4 bases, with 11 bases between them. The CDR3 has 13 amino acids. The germline V gene encodes CDR1 SGHRS and CDR2 YFSETQ. The CDR3 region is CASSRREGTEAFF. The CDR3 nucleotides are TGCGCCAGCAGCCGACGGGAAGGCACTGAAGCTTTCTTT.

The chain employs TRBV27 and TRBJ2-7; 9 bases align to TRBD1. There are 14 residues in the CDR3. The trim removed 5 bases at V and 3 bases at J, leaving 5 bases unmatched. Germline V gene data show CDR1 as MNHEY and CDR2 as SMNVEV (reference sequence). The chain's CDR3 is CASSPNRGRYEQYF. The CDR3, as DNA: TGTGCCAGCAGTCCGAACAGGGGGCGCTACGAGCAGTACTTC.

The chain combines TRBV28 with TRBJ1-1, with D unresolved. Trimming left V 7 bases short and J 1 base short, with 13 bases between. This CDR3 region has 14 residues. Germline V gene sequence: CDR1 MDHEN, CDR2 SYDVKM. CDR3 coding DNA: TGTGCCAGCATTCCGGGTATGGGGAACACTGAAGCTTTCTTT. Its protein product is CASIPGMGNTEAFF.

With respect to this clone: A much more abundant neighbour one base away suggests this may be a read error. This sequence joins TRBV27 and TRBJ1-5; TRBD1 agrees at 7 bases. V shed 6 bases, J shed 2 bases, and the junction held 4 bases outside the gene matches. Looked up from germline, CDR1 is MNHEY and CDR2 is SMNVEV (reference sequence). The CDR3 covers 14 residues. The CDR3 nucleotides read TGTGCCAGCAGCCGTGGACAGGGCAATCAGCCCCAGCATTTT. Translation: CASSRGQGNQPQHF.

This rearrangement joins TRBV5-1 to TRBJ2-3, with 8 bases lining up with TRBD2. Trimming cost V 1 base and J 1 base; bases outside gene matches: 2. Germline V gene sequence: CDR1 SGHRS, CDR2 YFSETQ. The CDR3 totals 15 residues. The CDR3 coding sequence is TGCGCCAGCAGCTTGCCGACTAGCGGCACAGATACGCAGTATTTT. Residues: CASSLPTSGTDTQYF.

V gene TRBV4-2 combines with J gene TRBJ1-5; 8 bases fit TRBD1. Trimming removed 3 bases from V and 0 bases from J; junction bases left unmatched: 4. CDR1 and CDR2 from the germline V gene are LGHNA and YNFKEQ. This CDR3 is 16 amino acids long. CDR3 region: CASSHWGQDSNQPQHF. CDR3 DNA: TGTGCCAGCAGCCATTGGGGACAGGATAGCAATCAGCCCCAGCATTTT.

V and J are TRBV9 and TRBJ1-1, with D maybe TRBD1 (6 bases). V was cut by 3 bases and J by 4 bases, with 10 bases left in between. This CDR3 contains 13 residues. From germline, CDR1 is SGDLS and CDR2 YYNGEE. Here the CDR3 DNA reads TGTGCCAGCAGCGGAGGGACATCCACTGAAGCTTTCTTT. It codes for CASSGGTSTEAFF.

V usage is TRBV12-5 and J usage is TRBJ2-2, with 14 bases identical to TRBD2. Germline lookup yields CDR1 LGHNT and CDR2 FRNRAP. CDR3 length: 17 amino acids. J lost 6 bases, V lost 11 bases, and 14 bases had no gene match. The DNA for the CDR3 is TGTGCTTCCGGGACTAGCGGGAGTTCATCTGTCCCCGGGGAGCTGTTTTTT. It codes for CASGTSGSSSVPGELFF.

This clone came up once. The chain couples TRBV29-1 to TRBJ2-7, with 8 bases fitting TRBD1. Trimming removed 3 bases from V and 6 bases from J; junction bases left unmatched: 7. Germline values: CDR1 SQVTM, CDR2 ANQGSEA. CDR3 length equals 13 residues. Here the CDR3 DNA reads TGCAGCGTTGACTCGGACAGGGTTGGCGAGCAGTACTTC. Translating it yields CSVDSDRVGEQYF.

The genes are TRBV12-3 or TRBV12-4 and TRBJ1-2, with D perhaps TRBD1 (6 bases). V gave up 5 bases and J gave up 6 bases, with 13 bases separating them. The CDR3 extends over 13 amino acids. In DNA, the CDR3 is TGTGCCAGCAGTCCAACAGGGTTCGATGGCTACACCTTC. Translating it yields CASSPTGFDGYTF.

The J gene is TRBJ2-7, the V gene TRBV27; 11 bases are a match to TRBD2. CDR3 length: 15 residues. Germline trimming cut 7 bases from V and 3 bases from J; bases unmatched to any gene: 8. CDR1 and CDR2 from the germline V gene are MNHEY and SMNVEV (reference sequence). The CDR3 coding sequence is TGTGCCAGCACCCAAGGGACTAGCGGCCTCTACGAGCAGTACTTC. It yields the protein CASTQGTSGLYEQYF.

V gene TRBV27 combines with J gene TRBJ2-5, with D possibly TRBD1 on 5 matching bases. V lost 3 bases to trimming and J lost 1 base, with 6 bases between them. In germline, CDR1 is MNHEY, CDR2 SMNVEV (reference sequence). CDR3 length: 13 residues. The CDR3 reads CASSFDSQETQYF. CDR3 nucleotide sequence: TGTGCCAGCAGTTTCGACAGCCAAGAGACCCAGTACTTC.

The chain employs TRBV11-2 and TRBJ1-1; D ambiguous. CDR1 and CDR2 from the germline V gene are SGHAT and FQNNGV. The CDR3 extends over 13 amino acids. V gave up 1 base and J gave up 5 bases, with 8 bases separating them. DNA for the CDR3: TGTGCCAGCAGCTTAGTCCGAGGGACTGAAGCTTTCTTT. Amino acid sequence: CASSLVRGTEAFF.

The CDR3 region is CASSSSGVEKLFF. The CDR3 nucleotides are TGTGCCAGCAGTTCATCCGGGGTTGAAAAACTGTTTTTT. The J gene is TRBJ1-4, the V gene TRBV6-5; no clear D. Between the trimmed V and J ends, which lost 4 bases and 7 bases, there was a span of 10 bases. Germline loops: CDR1 MNHEY, CDR2 SVGAGI. This CDR3 contains 13 residues.

This clone was seen more than once but under ten times. V and J are TRBV30 and TRBJ2-7; 8 bases match TRBD1. The V gene's germline CDR1 is GTSNPN and CDR2 SVGIG (reference sequence). After removal of 3 bases from V and 5 bases from J, the junction contained 6 bases not matched to a gene. This CDR3 has 13 amino acids. CDR3 amino acids: CAWRRQGKDEQYF. DNA of the CDR3: TGTGCCTGGAGGAGACAGGGGAAGGACGAGCAGTACTTC. Based on the CDR3 plus reference TRBV30 and TRBJ2-7, the full variable domain is SQTIHQWPATLVQPVGSPLSLECTVEGTSNPNLYWYRQAAGRGLQLLFYSVGIGQISSEVPQNLSASRPQDRQFILSSKKLLLSDSGFYLCAWRRQGKDEQYFGPGTRLTVT.

The chain joins TRBV7-8 to TRBJ2-1; 9 bases line up with TRBD2. In germline, CDR1 is SGHVS, CDR2 FQNEAQ. V trimming: 0 bases; J trimming: 8 bases; junction bases outside the gene matches: 17. The CDR3 has 19 residues. The CDR3 DNA follows: TGTGCCAGCAGCTTAGCGAGTTTGGCGGGAGGGGACAAGGGGTATGAGCAGTTCTTC. This codes for CASSLASLAGGDKGYEQFF.